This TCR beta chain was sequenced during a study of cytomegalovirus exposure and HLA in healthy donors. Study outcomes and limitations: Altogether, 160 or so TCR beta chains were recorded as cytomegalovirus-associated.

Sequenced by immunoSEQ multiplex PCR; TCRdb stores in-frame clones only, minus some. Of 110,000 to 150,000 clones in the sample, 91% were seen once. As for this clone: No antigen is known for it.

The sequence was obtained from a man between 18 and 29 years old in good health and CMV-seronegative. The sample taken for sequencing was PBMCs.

The CDR3 DNA sequence: TGTGCCAGCGGGGGACTAGCGGGGGGGCAGGATACGCAGTATTTT. The encoded protein is CASGGLAGGQDTQYF. The chain couples TRBV2 to TRBJ2-3; TRBD2 agrees at 16 bases. Germline V gene data show CDR1 as SNHLY and CDR2 as FYNNEI. V shed 8 bases and J 6 bases; nucleotides not matched to a gene: 5. This CDR3 spans 15 amino acids.